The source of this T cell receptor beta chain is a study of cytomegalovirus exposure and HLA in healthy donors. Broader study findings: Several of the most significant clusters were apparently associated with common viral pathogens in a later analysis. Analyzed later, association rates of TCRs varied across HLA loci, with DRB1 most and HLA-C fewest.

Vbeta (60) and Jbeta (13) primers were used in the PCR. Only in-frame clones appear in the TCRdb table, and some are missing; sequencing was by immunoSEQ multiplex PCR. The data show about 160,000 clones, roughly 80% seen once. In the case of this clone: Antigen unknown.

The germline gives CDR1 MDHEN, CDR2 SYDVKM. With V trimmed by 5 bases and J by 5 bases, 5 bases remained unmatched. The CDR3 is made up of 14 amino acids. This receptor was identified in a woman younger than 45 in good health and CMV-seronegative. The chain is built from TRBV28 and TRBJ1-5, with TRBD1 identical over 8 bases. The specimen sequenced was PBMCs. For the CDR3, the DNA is TGTGCCAGCAGTCCGTCGACAGGGGATCAGCCCCAGCATTTT. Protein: CASSPSTGDQPQHF.